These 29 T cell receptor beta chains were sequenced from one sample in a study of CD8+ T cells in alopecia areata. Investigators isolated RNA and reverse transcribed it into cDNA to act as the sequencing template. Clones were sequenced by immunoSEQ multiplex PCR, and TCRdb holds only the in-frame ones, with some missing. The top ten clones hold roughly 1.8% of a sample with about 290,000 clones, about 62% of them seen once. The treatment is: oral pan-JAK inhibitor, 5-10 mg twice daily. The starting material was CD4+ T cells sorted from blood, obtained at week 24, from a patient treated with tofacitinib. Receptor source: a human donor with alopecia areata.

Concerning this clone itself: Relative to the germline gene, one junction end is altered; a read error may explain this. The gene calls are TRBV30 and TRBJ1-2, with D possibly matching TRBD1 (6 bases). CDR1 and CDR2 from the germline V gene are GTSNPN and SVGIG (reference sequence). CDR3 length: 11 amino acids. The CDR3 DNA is TGTGCCTGGAGTGTACTAGGGGGACGCGCCTTC. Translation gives CAWSVLGGRAF.

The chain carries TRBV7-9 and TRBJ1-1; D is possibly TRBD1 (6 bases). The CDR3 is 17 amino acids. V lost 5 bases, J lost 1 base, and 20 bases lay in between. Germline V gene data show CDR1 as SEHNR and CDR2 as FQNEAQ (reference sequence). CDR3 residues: CASSPGGGGRENTEAFF. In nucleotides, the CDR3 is TGTGCCAGCAGCCCCGGCGGGGGGGGCCGGGAGAACACTGAAGCTTTCTTT.

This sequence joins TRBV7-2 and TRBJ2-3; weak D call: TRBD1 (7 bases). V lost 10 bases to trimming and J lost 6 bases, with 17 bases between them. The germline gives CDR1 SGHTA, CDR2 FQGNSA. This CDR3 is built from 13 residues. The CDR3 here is CATSAGGMDTQYF. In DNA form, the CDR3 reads TGTGCCACGTCCGCAGGGGGGATGGATACGCAGTATTTT.

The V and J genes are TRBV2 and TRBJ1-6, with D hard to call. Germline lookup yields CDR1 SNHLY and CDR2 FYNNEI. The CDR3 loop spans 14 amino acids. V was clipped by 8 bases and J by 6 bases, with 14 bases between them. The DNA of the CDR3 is TGTGCCAGCGCCCGTGCGGGCCTTAATTCACCCCTCCACTTT. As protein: CASARAGLNSPLHF.

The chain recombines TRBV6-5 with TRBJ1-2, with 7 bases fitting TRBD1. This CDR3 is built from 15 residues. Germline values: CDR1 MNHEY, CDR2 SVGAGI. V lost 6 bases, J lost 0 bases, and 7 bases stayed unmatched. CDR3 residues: CASRLPGQSNYGYTF. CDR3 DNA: TGTGCCAGCAGACTGCCGGGACAGTCTAACTATGGCTACACCTTC.

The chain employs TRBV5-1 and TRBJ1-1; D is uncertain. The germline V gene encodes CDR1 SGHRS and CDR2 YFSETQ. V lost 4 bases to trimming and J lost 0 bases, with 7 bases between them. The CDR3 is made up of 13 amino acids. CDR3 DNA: TGCGCCAGCAGCGCCCAGATGAACACTGAAGCTTTCTTT. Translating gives CASSAQMNTEAFF.

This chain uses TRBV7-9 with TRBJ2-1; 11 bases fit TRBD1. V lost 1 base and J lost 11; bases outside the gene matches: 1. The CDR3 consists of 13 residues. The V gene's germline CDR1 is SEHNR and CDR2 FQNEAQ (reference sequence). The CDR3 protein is CASSLGDRGKQFF. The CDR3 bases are TGTGCCAGCAGCTTAGGGGACAGGGGGAAGCAGTTCTTC.

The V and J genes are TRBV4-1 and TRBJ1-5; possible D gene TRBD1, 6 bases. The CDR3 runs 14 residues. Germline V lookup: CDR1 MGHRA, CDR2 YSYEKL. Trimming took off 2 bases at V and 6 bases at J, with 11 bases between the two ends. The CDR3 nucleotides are TGCGCCAGCAGCCAACCAGGGGAGTCTCAGCCCCAGCATTTT. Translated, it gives CASSQPGESQPQHF.

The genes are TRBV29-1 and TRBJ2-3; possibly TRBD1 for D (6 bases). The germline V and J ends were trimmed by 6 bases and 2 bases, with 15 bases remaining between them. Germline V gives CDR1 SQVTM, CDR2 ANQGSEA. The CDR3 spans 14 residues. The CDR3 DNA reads TGCAGCGTGGGCAAGGGGGTCGACACAGATACGCAGTATTTT. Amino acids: CSVGKGVDTDTQYF.

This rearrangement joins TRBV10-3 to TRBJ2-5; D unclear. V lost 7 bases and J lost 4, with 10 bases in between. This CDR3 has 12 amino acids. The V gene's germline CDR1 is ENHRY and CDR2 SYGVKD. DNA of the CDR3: TGTGCCATCAAAGGAGATGGAGAGACCCAGTACTTC. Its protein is CAIKGDGETQYF.

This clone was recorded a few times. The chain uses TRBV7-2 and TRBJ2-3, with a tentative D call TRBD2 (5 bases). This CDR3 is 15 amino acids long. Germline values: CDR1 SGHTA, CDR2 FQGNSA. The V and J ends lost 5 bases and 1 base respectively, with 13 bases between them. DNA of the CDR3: TGTGCCAGCAGCCTCCTCCGGCGGGGCACAGATACGCAGTATTTT. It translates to CASSLLRRGTDTQYF.

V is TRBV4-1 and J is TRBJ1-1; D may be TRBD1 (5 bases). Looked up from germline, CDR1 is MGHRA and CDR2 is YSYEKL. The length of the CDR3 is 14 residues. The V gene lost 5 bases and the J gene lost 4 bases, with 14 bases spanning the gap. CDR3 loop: CASSSQGKITEAFF. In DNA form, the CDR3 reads TGCGCCAGCAGCTCGCAGGGAAAGATCACTGAAGCTTTCTTT.

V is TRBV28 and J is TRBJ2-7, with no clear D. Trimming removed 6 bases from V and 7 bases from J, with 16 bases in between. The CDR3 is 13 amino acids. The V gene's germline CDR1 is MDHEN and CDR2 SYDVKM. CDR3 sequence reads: CASRGGSRREQYF. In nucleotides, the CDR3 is TGTGCCAGCAGGGGTGGGTCTCGTAGGGAGCAGTACTTC.

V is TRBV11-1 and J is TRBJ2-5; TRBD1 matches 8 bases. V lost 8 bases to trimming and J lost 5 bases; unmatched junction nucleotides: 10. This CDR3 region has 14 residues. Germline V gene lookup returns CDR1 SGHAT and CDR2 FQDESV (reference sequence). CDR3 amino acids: CASGHQGAGETQYF. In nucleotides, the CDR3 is TGTGCCAGCGGCCACCAGGGGGCTGGGGAGACCCAGTACTTC.

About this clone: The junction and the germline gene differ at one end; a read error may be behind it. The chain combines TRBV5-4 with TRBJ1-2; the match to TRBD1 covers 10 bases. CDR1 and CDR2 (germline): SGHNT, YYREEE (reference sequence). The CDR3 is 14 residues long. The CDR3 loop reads CASSLVGQGYGYTF. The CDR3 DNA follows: TGTGCCAGCAGCTTGGTGGGACAGGGGTATGGGTACACCTTC.

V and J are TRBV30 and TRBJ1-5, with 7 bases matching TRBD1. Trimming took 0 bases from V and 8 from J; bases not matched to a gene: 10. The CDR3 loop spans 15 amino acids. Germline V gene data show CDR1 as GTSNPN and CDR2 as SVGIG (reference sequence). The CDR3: CAWSVSQGVKEPQHF. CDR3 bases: TGTGCCTGGAGTGTAAGCCAGGGGGTCAAAGAGCCCCAGCATTTT.

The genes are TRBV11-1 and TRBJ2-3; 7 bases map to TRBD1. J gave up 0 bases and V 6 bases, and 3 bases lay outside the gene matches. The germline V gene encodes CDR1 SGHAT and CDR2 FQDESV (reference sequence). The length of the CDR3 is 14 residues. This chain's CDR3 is CASRKQGSTDTQYF. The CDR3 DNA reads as TGTGCCAGCAGGAAACAGGGGAGCACAGATACGCAGTATTTT.

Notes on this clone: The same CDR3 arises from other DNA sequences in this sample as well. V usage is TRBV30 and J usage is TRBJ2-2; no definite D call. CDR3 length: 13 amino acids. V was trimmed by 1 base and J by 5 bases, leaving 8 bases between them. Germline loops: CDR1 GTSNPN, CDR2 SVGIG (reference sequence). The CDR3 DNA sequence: TGTGCCTGGAGTGGAAGTTTGACCGGGGAGCTGTTTTTT. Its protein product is CAWSGSLTGELFF.

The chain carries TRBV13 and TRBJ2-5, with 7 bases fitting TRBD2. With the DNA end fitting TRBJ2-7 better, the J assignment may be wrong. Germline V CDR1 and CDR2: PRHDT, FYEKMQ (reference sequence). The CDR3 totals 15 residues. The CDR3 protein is CASSPPGGMPYEQYF. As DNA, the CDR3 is TGTGCCAGCAGCCCCCCGGGGGGAATGCCGTACGAGCAGTACTTC.

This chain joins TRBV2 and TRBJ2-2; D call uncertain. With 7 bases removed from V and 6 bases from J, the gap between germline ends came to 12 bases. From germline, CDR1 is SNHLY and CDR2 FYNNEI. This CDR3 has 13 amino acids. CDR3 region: CASTFRVAGELFF. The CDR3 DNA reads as TGTGCCAGCACCTTTAGGGTAGCCGGGGAGCTGTTTTTT. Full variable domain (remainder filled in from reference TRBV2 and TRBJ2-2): EPEVTQTPSHQVTQMGQEVILRCVPISNHLYFYWYRQILGQKVEFLVSFYNNEISEKSEIFDDQFSVERPDGSNFTLKIRSTKLEDSAMYFCASTFRVAGELFFGEGSRLTVL.

In nucleotides, the CDR3 is TGCGCCAGCAGCTTACAGGGGGAAAATTCACCCCTCCACTTT. It encodes CASSLQGENSPLHF. The gene calls are TRBV5-1 and TRBJ1-6, with 8 bases that match TRBD1. CDR3 length: 14 residues. V lost 2 bases, J lost 7 bases, and 2 bases stayed unmatched. The germline V gene encodes CDR1 SGHRS and CDR2 YFSETQ.

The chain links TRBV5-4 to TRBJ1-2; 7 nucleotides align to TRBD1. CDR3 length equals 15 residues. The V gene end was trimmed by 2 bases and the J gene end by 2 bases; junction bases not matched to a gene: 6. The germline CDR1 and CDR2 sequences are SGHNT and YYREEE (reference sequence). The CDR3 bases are TGTGCCAGCAGCTTACATGGGACAGAAAACTATGGCTACACCTTC. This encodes CASSLHGTENYGYTF.

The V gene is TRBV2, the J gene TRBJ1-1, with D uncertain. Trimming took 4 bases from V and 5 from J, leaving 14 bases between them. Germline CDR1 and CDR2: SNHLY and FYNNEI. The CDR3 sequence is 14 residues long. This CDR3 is CASSVAERGTEAFF. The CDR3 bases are TGTGCCAGCAGTGTGGCAGAACGCGGTACTGAAGCTTTCTTT.

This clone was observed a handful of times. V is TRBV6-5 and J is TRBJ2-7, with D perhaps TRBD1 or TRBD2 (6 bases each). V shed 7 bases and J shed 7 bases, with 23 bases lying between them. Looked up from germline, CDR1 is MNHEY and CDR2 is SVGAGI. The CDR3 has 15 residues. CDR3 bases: TGTGCCAGCAACCAAGACGGGGGCCACCCGGGGGAGCAGTACTTC. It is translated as CASNQDGGHPGEQYF.

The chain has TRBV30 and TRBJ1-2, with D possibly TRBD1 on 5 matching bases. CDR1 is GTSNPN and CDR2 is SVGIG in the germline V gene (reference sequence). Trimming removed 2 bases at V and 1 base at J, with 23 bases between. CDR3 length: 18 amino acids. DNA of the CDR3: TGTGCCTGGAGTCGAACCCGGACAAGGCCGACAGTTAACTATGGCTACACCTTC. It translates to CAWSRTRTRPTVNYGYTF.

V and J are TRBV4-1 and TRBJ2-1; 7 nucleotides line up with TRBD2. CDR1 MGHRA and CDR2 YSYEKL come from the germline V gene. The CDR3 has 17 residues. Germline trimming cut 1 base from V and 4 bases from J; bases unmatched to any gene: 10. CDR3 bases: TGCGCCAGCAGCCAAGGCCGGCTAGCGGAGATGTACAATGAGCAGTTCTTC. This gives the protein CASSQGRLAEMYNEQFF.

CDR3: CSVAETEEGYTF. For the CDR3, the DNA is TGCAGCGTCGCCGAGACAGAGGAGGGCTACACCTTC. The rearrangement uses TRBV29-1 and TRBJ1-2, with a tentative D call TRBD1 (5 bases). CDR1 and CDR2 from the germline V gene are SQVTM and ANQGSEA. This CDR3 spans 12 amino acids. Trimming shortened V by 6 bases and J by 8 bases, and 16 bases separated the two germline ends.

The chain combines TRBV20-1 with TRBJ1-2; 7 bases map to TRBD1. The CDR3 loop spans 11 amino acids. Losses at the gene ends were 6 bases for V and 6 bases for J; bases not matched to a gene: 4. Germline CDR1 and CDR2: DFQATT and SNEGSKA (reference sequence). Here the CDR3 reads CSASTGDGYTF. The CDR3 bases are TGCAGTGCGTCTACAGGGGATGGCTACACCTTC.

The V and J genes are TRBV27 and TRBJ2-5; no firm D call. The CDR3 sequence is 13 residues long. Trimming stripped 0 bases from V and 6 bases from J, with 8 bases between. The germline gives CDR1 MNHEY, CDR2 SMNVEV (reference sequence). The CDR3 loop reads CASSLSGFQTQYF. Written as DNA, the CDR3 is TGTGCCAGCAGTTTATCGGGGTTCCAGACCCAGTACTTC.